Below, one T cell receptor (beta chain) is given with its context. The V end lost 4 bases, the J end lost 6 bases, and 21 bases lay between the germline ends. The CDR3 runs to 16 residues. Germline V gene lookup returns CDR1 MNHNS and CDR2 SASEGT. Time point given: after neoadjuvant nivolumab, at surgical resection. Libraries were prepared by immunoSEQ multiplex PCR; TCRdb keeps only in-frame clonotypes and omits some of them. The top ten clones hold 2.5% to 3% of a sample with 72,000 or so clones, 70% to 90% of them seen once. This sample is part of a study of neoadjuvant anti-PD-1 for oral cavity cancer. Study-wide context: Nivolumab at 3 mg/kg was mostly given biweekly, three to four doses, pre-surgery.

The TCR comes from a person between 40 and 85 years old with oral cavity squamous cell carcinoma. V and J are TRBV6-1 and TRBJ1-2; D is possibly TRBD1 (5 bases). Sequencing was performed on PBMCs, taken after nivolumab (anti-PD-1) treatment. The CDR3 loop reads CASSAYWGRRDDGYTF. In DNA form, the CDR3 reads TGTGCCAGCAGTGCCTATTGGGGCAGGAGAGACGATGGCTACACCTTC.